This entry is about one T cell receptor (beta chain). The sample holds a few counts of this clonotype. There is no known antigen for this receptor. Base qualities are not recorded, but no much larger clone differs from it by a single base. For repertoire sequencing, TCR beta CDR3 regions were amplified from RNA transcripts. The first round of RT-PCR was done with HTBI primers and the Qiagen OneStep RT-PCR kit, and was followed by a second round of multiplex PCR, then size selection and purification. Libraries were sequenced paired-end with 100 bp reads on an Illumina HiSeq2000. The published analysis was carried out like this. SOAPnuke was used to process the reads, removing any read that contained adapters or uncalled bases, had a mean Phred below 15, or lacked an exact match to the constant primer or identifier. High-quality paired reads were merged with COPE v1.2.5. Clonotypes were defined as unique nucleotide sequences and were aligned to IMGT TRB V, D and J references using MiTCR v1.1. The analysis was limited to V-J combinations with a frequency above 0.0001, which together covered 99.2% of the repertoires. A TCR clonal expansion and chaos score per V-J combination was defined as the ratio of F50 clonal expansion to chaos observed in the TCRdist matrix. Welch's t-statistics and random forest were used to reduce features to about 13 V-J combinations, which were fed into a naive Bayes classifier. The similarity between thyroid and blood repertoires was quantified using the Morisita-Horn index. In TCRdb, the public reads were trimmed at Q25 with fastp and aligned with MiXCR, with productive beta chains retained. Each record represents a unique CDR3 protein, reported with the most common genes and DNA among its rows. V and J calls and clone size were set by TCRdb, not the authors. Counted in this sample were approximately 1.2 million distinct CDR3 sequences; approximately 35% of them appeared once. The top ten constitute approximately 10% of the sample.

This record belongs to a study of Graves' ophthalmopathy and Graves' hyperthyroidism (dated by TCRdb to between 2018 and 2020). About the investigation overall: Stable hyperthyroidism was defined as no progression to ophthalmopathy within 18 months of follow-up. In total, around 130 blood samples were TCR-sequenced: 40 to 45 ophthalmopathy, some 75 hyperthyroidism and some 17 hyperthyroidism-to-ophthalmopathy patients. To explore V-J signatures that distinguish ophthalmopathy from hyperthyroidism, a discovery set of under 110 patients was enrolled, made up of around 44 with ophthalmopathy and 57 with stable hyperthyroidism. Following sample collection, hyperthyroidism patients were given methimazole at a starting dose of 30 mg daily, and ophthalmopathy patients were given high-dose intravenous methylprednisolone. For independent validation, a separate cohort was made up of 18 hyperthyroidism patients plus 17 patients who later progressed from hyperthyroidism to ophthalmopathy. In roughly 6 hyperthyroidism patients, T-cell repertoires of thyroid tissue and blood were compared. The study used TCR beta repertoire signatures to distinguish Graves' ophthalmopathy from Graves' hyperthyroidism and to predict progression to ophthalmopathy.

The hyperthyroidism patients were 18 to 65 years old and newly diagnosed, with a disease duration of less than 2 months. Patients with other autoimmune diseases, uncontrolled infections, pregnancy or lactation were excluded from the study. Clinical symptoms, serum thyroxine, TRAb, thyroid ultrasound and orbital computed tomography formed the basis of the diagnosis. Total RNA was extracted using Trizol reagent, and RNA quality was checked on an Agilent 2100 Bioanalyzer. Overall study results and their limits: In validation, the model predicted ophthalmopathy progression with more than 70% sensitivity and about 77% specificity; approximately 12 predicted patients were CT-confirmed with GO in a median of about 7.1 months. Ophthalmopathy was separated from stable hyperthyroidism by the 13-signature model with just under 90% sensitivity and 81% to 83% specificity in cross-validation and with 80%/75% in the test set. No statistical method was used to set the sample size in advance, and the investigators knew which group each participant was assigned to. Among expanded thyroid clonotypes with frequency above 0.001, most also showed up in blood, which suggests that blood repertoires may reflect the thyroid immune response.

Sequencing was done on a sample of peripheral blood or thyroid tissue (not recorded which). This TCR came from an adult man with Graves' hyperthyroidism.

CDR3 protein: CAISATGTNNSPLHF. The DNA sequence follows: TGTGCCATCAGTGCTACAGGGACTAATAATTCACCCCTCCACTTT. The chain employs TRBV10-3 and TRBJ1-6, with a tentative D gene TRBD1 over 6 matching bases. The CDR3 numbers 15 residues from cysteine through phenylalanine. Here the CDR3 DNA is all that survives: 45 bases in frame from base 1. The germline V gene supplies CDR1 ENHRY and CDR2 SYGVKD. The junction carries 12 bases between V and J, which are trimmed by 4 bases and 5 bases respectively.